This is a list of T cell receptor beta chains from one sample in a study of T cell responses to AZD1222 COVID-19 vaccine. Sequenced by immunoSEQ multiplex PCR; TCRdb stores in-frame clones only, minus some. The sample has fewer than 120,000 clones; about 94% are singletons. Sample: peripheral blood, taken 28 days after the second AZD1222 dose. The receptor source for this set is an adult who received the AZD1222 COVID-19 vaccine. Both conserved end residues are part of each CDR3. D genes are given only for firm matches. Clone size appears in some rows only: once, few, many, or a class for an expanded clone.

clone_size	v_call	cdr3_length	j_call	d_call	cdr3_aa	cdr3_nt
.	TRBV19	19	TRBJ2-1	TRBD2	CASSISSGRLENSYNEQFF	TGTGCCAGTAGTATAAGTAGCGGGAGGCTTGAAAACTCCTACAATGAGCAGTTCTTC
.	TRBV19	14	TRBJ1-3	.	CATDSTHSGNTIYF	TGTGCCACGGACAGCACCCACTCTGGAAACACCATATATTTT
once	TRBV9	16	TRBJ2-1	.	CASRTIPGVHYNEQFF	TGTGCCAGCAGGACGATCCCCGGGGTCCATTACAATGAGCAGTTCTTC
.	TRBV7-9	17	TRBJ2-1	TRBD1	CASSSGHTGQGYNEQFF	TGTGCCAGCAGCTCGGGACATACTGGACAGGGGTACAATGAGCAGTTCTTC
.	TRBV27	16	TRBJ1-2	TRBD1	CASSPLTAGGAYGYTF	TGTGCCAGCAGTCCGCTAACTGCAGGGGGCGCCTATGGCTACACCTTC
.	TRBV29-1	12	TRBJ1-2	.	CSVEDSSYGYTF	TGCAGCGTTGAGGACAGCTCTTATGGCTACACCTTC
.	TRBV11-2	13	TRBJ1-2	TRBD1	CASSTTGLVGYTF	TGTGCCAGCAGCACGACAGGGTTGGTTGGCTACACCTTC
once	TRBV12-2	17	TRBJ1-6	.	CASRLLHRRDRLTPLHF	TGTGCAAGTCGCTTACTTCACCGCCGGGACCGGCTTACACCCCTCCACTTT
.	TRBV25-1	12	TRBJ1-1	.	CASSAPREGAFF	TGTGCCAGCAGTGCCCCGCGTGAGGGGGCTTTCTTT
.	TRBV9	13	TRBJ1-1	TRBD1	CASRRTGNTEAFF	TGTGCCAGCCGGAGGACAGGGAACACTGAAGCTTTCTTT
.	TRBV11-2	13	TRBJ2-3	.	CASSLRFRDTQYF	TGTGCCAGCAGCTTAAGGTTTAGGGATACGCAGTATTTT
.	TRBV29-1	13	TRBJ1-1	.	CSAKRGVAAEAFF	TGCAGCGCTAAGCGGGGCGTGGCAGCTGAAGCTTTCTTT
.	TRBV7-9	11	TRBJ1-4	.	CASGTNEKLFF	TGTGCCAGCGGAACTAATGAAAAACTGTTTTTT
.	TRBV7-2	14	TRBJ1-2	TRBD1	CASNRMGQNYGYTF	TGTGCCAGCAACCGAATGGGACAGAACTATGGCTACACCTTC
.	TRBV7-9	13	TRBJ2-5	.	CASSLGLQETQYF	TGTGCCAGCAGCTTAGGCCTCCAAGAGACCCAGTACTTC
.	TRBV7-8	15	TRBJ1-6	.	CASRRAGQGNSPLHF	TGTGCCAGCAGACGAGCGGGCCAGGGAAATTCACCCCTCCACTTT
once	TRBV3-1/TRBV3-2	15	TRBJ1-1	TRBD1	CASSPRFRGDTEAFF	TGTGCCAGCAGCCCAAGGTTCAGGGGGGACACTGAAGCTTTCTTT
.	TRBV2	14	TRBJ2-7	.	CASSEGRSSYEQYF	TGTGCCAGCAGTGAGGGCCGCAGCTCCTACGAGCAGTACTTC
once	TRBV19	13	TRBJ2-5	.	CASRDGLQETQYF	TGTGCCAGTAGGGACGGTTTACAAGAGACCCAGTACTTC
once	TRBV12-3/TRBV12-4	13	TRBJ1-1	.	CASSLRGSTEAFF	TGTGCCAGCAGTTTGAGAGGTAGCACTGAAGCTTTCTTT